These 13 T cell receptor beta chains were sequenced from one sample in a study of graft-versus-host responses after intestinal transplantation. Their specific antigens are unknown. Data came from immunoSEQ multiplex PCR; TCRdb stores just in-frame clones and leaves some out. The data hold roughly 100,000 clones, with over 85% observed a single time. The source was unstimulated CD8+ T cells sorted from spleen or lymph node cells, collected before intestinal transplant. Receptors originate from a human donor who received an intestinal transplant.

This rearrangement joins TRBV18 to TRBJ2-1; D might be TRBD1 (6 bases). V was cut by 2 bases and J by 15 bases, with 17 bases left in between. This CDR3 spans 13 amino acids. Germline V lookup: CDR1 KGHSH, CDR2 LQKENI. CDR3 in DNA: TGTGCCAGCTCACCAGGTCGGGACACCTCTTGGTTCTTC. It encodes CASSPGRDTSWFF.

The chain employs TRBV7-9 and TRBJ2-1; 10 bases agree with TRBD2. V shed 3 bases, J shed 0 bases, and the junction held 11 bases outside the gene matches. Germline CDR1 reads SEHNR; CDR2 reads FQNEAQ (reference sequence). The CDR3 runs 19 residues. As DNA, the CDR3 is TGTGCCAGCAGCTTCCCTACTAGCGGGGTTACCCGCTCCTACAATGAGCAGTTCTTC. Translated: CASSFPTSGVTRSYNEQFF.

This sequence joins TRBV6-5 and TRBJ1-5; D gene unclear. Germline CDR1 reads MNHEY; CDR2 reads SVGAGI. The CDR3 contains 13 residues. With 4 bases removed from V and 4 bases from J, the gap between germline ends came to 8 bases. The CDR3 reads CASSFKSNQPQHF. Here the CDR3 DNA reads TGTGCCAGCAGTTTCAAGAGTAATCAGCCCCAGCATTTT.

The gene calls are TRBV5-4 and TRBJ1-1; D may be TRBD1 (6 bases). The CDR3 has 14 residues. Trimming took off 4 bases at V and 3 bases at J, with 13 bases between the two ends. CDR1 is SGHNT and CDR2 is YYREEE in the germline V gene (reference sequence). CDR3 bases: TGTGCCAGCAGCCCAGTACAGGGCGACACTGAAGCTTTCTTT. It codes for CASSPVQGDTEAFF.

This clone has only one observation. V and J are TRBV6-1 and TRBJ1-4; 8 nucleotides align to TRBD1. Trimming removed 4 bases from V and 4 bases from J; junction bases left unmatched: 8. Germline V CDR1 and CDR2: MNHNS, SASEGT. The CDR3 has 16 amino acids. The CDR3 DNA follows: TGTGCCAGCAGTGCTCCCCGACAGGGGCTTAATGAAAAACTGTTTTTT. Its translation: CASSAPRQGLNEKLFF.

The V gene is TRBV4-1, the J gene TRBJ1-2, with 12 bases identical to TRBD1. Trimming at V came to 1 base and at J to 7 bases, leaving 7 bases not matched to a gene. The CDR3 totals 16 residues. Germline CDR1 is MGHRA and CDR2 is YSYEKL. This CDR3 is CASSQAVGQGASGYTF. CDR3 coding DNA: TGCGCCAGCAGCCAAGCGGTGGGACAGGGGGCCTCTGGCTACACCTTC.

The rearrangement joins TRBV15 to TRBJ2-7; D unresolved. Germline CDR1 is LNHNV and CDR2 is YYDKDF (reference sequence). V shed 5 bases and J shed 6 bases, with 17 bases lying between them. The CDR3 consists of 14 residues. CDR3 nucleotide sequence: TGTGCCACCAGCGGTATTGACCCCCTATCCGAGCAGTACTTC. Amino acid sequence: CATSGIDPLSEQYF.

The chain carries TRBV11-2 and TRBJ2-7; D tentatively fits TRBD1 or TRBD2 (6 bases each). The germline V gene encodes CDR1 SGHAT and CDR2 FQNNGV. The CDR3 is 15 residues long. With 3 bases removed from V and 5 bases from J, the gap between germline ends came to 17 bases. The CDR3 protein is CASSFRGRPPDEQYF. The CDR3, as DNA: TGTGCCAGCAGCTTTAGGGGGAGGCCCCCGGACGAGCAGTACTTC.

Written as DNA, the CDR3 is TGTGCCAGCAGTTTATTGGGAGAGCAGTACTTC. It is translated as CASSLLGEQYF. V gene TRBV27 combines with J gene TRBJ2-7; no clear D. With 1 base removed from V and 7 bases from J, the gap between germline ends came to 5 bases. Germline CDR1 and CDR2: MNHEY and SMNVEV (reference sequence). This CDR3 is built from 11 residues.

The V gene is TRBV7-8, the J gene TRBJ1-4, with 9 bases lining up with TRBD1. The CDR3 sequence is 14 residues long. Trimming took 6 bases from V and 7 from J; bases not matched to a gene: 6. The germline V gene has CDR1 SGHVS and CDR2 FQNEAQ. DNA for the CDR3: TGTGCCAGCAGGACAATGGGACAGGGTGAAAAACTGTTTTTT. This translates into CASRTMGQGEKLFF. The full variable domain, with the rest looked up from reference TRBV7-8 and TRBJ1-4, is GAGVSQSPRYKVAKRGQDVALRCDPISGHVSLFWYQQALGQGPEFLTYFQNEAQLDKSGLPSDRFFAERPEGSVSTLKIQRTQQEDSAVYLCASRTMGQGEKLFFGSGTQLSVL.

This clone was counted a single time. The J gene is TRBJ2-5, the V gene TRBV7-8, with D unresolved. The V end was cut by 1 base, the J end by 4 bases, with 10 bases between. The germline gives CDR1 SGHVS, CDR2 FQNEAQ. The CDR3 sequence is 14 residues long. CDR3 residues: CASSLETGAETQYF. The CDR3 nucleotides are TGTGCCAGCAGCTTAGAAACGGGTGCAGAGACCCAGTACTTC.

As to this clone: Relative to the germline gene, one junction end is altered; a read error may explain this. The rearrangement uses TRBV7-9 and TRBJ2-7, with a weak D call TRBD1 (5 bases). Germline loops: CDR1 SEHNR, CDR2 FQNEAQ (reference sequence). The CDR3 length is 12 residues. The DNA for the CDR3 is TGTGCCAGCAGCTTAGGGGGCCGTCTTCTCGACTTC. Its translation is CASSLGGRLLDF.

The rearrangement joins TRBV6-5 to TRBJ1-1; TRBD1 is a possible D gene (5 bases). CDR3 length equals 14 residues. V was clipped by 1 base and J by 5 bases, with 11 bases between them. The germline V gene has CDR1 MNHEY and CDR2 SVGAGI. The CDR3 sequence is CASSYYGEGTEAFF. The CDR3 nucleotides are TGTGCCAGCAGTTACTACGGGGAGGGGACTGAAGCTTTCTTT.